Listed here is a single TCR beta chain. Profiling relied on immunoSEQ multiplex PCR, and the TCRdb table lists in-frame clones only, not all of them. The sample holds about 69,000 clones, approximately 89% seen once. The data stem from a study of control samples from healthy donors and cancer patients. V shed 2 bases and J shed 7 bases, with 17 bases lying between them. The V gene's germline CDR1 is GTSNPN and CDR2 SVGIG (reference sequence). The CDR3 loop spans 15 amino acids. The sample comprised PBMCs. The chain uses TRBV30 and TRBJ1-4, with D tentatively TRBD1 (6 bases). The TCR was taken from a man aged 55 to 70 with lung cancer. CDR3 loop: CAWSRQAGASEKLFF. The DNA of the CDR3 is TGTGCCTGGAGTAGACAGGCAGGCGCTTCTGAAAAACTGTTTTTT.